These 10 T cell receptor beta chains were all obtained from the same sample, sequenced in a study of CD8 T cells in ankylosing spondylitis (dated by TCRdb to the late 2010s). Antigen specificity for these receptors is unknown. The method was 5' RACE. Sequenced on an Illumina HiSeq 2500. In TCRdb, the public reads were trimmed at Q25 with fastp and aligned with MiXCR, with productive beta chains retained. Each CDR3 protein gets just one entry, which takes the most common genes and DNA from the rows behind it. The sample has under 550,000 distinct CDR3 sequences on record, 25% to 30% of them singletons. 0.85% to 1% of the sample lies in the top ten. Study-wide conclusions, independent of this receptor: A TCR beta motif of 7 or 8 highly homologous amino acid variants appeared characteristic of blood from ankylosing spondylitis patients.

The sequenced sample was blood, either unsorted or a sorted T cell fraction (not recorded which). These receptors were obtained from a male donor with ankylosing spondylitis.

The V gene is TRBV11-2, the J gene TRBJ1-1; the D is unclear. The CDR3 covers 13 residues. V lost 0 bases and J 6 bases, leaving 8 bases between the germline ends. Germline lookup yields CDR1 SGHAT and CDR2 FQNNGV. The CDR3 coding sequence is TGTGCCAGCAGCTTAGATCTCGGGGCTGAAGCTTTCTTT. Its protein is CASSLDLGAEAFF.

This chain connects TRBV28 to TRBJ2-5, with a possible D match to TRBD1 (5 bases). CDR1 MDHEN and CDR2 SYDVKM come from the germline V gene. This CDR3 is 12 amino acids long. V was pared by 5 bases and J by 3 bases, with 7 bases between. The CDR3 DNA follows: TGTGCCAGCAGTATCAGGGAAGAGACCCAGTACTTC. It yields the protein CASSIREETQYF.

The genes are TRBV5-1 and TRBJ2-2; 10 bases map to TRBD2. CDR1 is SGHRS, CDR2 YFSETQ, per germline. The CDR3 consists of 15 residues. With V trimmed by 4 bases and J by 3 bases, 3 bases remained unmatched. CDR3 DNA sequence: TGCGCCAGCAGCGCGACTAGCGGGTACACCGGGGAGCTGTTTTTT. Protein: CASSATSGYTGELFF.

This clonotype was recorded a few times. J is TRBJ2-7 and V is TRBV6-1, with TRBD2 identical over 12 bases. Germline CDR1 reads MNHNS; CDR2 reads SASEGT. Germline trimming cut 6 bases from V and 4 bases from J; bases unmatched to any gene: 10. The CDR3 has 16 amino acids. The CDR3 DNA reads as TGTGCCAGCAGACGGACTAGCGGGGAACAAACTTACGAGCAGTACGTC. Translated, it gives CASRRTSGEQTYEQYV.

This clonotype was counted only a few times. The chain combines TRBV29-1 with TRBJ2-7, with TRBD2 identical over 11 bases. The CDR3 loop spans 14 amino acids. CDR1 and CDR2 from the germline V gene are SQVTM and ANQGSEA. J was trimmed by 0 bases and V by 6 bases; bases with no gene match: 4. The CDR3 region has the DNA TGCAGCGTATCTAGCGGGGGGAGCTCCTACGAGCAGTACTTC. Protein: CSVSSGGSSYEQYF.

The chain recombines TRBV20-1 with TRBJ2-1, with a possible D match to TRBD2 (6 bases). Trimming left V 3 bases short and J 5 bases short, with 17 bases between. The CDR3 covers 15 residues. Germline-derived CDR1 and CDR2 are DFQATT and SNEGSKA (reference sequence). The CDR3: CSASGGTLTNNEQFF. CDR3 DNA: TGCAGTGCTAGTGGCGGGACCCTAACGAACAATGAGCAGTTCTTC.

CDR3 bases: TGTGCCAGCAGCTTAACAGGTTGGGTATGGTACGAGCAGTACTTC. Protein: CASSLTGWVWYEQYF. The gene calls are TRBV11-2 and TRBJ2-7, with D possibly being TRBD1 (5 bases). Trimming removed 2 bases from V and 4 bases from J, with 15 bases in between. CDR3 size: 15 residues. CDR1 is SGHAT and CDR2 is FQNNGV in the germline V gene.

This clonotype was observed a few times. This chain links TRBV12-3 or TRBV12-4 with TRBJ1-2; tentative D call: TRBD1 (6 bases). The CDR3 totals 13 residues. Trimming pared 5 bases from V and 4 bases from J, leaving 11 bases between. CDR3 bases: TGTGCCAGCAGTCAACAAGGGGGCTATGGCTACACCTTC. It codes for CASSQQGGYGYTF.

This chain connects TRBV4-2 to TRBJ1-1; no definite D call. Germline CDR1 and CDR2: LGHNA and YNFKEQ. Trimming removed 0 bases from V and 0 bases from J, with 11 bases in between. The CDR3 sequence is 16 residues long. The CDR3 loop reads CASSQDLTAMNTEAFF. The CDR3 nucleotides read TGTGCCAGCAGCCAAGATCTAACAGCCATGAACACTGAAGCTTTCTTT.

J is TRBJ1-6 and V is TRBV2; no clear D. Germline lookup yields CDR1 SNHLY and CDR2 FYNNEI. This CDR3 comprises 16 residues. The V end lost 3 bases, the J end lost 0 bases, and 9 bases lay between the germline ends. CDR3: CASSEGGNSYNSPLHF. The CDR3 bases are TGTGCCAGCAGTGAGGGCGGAAACTCCTATAATTCACCCCTCCACTTT.